The source of this T cell receptor (beta chain) is a study of cytomegalovirus exposure and HLA in healthy donors. Study details: Caucasian-associated ancestry cluster membership applied to just over 80% of around 400 genotyped donors.

With 60 Vbeta and 13 Jbeta primers, the PCR was carried out. Libraries were prepared by immunoSEQ multiplex PCR; TCRdb keeps only in-frame clonotypes and omits some of them. The sample lists 80,000 to 95,000 clones; 64% were seen once. As to this clone: Its antigen is currently unknown.

V was cut by 0 bases and J by 9 bases, with 22 bases left in between. Germline CDR1 SGDLS, CDR2 YYNGEE. CDR3 length: 17 residues. Whole-study findings and limits: The classifier reportedly diagnosed cytomegalovirus status with high specificity and sensitivity.

This TCR was sampled from a human donor in good health. J is TRBJ2-1 and V is TRBV9; TRBD2 might be the D (6 bases). Sequenced: PBMCs. CDR3 DNA: TGTGCCAGCAGCGTAGTTCCCGTGACTAGAAGAAGGGGTGAGCAGTTCTTC. Translating gives CASSVVPVTRRRGEQFF.